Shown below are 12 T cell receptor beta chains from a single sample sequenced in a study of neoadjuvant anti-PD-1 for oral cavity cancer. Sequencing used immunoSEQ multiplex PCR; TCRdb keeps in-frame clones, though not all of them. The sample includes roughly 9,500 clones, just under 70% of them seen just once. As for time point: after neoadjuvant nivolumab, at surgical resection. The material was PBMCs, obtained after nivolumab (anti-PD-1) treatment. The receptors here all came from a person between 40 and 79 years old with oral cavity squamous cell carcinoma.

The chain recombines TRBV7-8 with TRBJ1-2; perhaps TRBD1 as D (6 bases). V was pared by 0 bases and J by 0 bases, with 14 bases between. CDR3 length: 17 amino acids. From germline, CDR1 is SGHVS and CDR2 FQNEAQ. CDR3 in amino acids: CASSLAGGGRANYGYTF. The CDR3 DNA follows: TGTGCCAGCAGCTTAGCCGGGGGCGGTCGGGCTAACTATGGCTACACCTTC.

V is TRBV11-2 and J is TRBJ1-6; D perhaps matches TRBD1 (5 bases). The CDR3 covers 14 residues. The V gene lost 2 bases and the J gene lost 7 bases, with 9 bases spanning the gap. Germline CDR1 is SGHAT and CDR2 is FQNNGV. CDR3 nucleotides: TGTGCCAGCAGCTTACGGTGGGGGAATTCACCCCTCCACTTT. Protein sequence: CASSLRWGNSPLHF.

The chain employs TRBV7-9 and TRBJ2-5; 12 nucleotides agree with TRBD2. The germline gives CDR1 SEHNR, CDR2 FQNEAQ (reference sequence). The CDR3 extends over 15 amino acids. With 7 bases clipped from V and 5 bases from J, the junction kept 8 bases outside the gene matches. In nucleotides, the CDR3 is TGTGCCAGCACTCCCGGACTAGCGGGGATGGAGACCCAGTACTTC. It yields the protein CASTPGLAGMETQYF.

CDR3 in DNA: TGTGCCAGCAGTGAAGAGCATCAGGGGGCGATAAATTCACCCCTCCACTTT. Translation: CASSEEHQGAINSPLHF. The chain couples TRBV6-1 to TRBJ1-6; TRBD1 matches 8 bases. Germline V gives CDR1 MNHNS, CDR2 SASEGT. The V segment lost 1 base and the J segment 7 bases; nucleotides outside the gene matches: 9. The CDR3 is made up of 17 amino acids.

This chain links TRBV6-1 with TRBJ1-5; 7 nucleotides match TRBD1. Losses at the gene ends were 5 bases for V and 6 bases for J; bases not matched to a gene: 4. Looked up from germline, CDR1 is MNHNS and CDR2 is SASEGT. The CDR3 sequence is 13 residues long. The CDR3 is CASSSTGSQPQHF. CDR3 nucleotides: TGTGCCAGCAGTTCGACAGGGAGTCAGCCCCAGCATTTT.

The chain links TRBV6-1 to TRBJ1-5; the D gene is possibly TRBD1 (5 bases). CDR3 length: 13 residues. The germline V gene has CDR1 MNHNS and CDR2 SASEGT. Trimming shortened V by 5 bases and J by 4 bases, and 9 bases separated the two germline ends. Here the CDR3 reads CASSSQVNQPQHF. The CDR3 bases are TGTGCCAGCAGTTCACAGGTAAATCAGCCCCAGCATTTT.

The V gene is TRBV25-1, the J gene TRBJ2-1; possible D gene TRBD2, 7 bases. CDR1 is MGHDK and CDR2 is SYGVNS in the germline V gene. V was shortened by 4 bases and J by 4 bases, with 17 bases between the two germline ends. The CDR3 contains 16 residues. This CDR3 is CASSAWGGRGYNEQFF. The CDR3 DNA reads TGTGCCAGCAGTGCCTGGGGGGGAAGGGGGTACAATGAGCAGTTCTTC.

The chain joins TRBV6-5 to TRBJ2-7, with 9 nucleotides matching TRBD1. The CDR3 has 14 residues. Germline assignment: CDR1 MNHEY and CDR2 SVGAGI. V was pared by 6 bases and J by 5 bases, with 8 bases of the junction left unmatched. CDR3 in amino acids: CASRYRDRAHEQYF. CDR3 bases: TGTGCCAGCAGGTACCGGGACAGGGCCCACGAGCAGTACTTC.

The CDR3 bases are TGCGCCAGCAGTCAGGACAGGGGTGGAACTGAAGCTTTCTTT. It codes for CASSQDRGGTEAFF. The rearrangement links TRBV10-1 to TRBJ1-1; TRBD1 matches at 9 bases. This CDR3 has 14 residues. V lost 5 bases, J lost 5 bases, and 6 bases stayed unmatched. Germline CDR1 and CDR2: WNHNN and SYGVQD (reference sequence).

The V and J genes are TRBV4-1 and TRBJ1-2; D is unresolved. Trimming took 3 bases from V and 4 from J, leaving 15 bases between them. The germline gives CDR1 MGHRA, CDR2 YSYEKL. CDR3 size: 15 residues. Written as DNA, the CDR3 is TGCGCCAGCAGCCAGAGCCAACAGCAAAGCTATGGCTACACCTTC. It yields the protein CASSQSQQQSYGYTF.

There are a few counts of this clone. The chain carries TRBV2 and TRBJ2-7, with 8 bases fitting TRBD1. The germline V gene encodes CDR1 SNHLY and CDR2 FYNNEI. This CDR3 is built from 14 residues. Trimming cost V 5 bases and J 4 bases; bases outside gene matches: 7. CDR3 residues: CASSKTGAGYEQYF. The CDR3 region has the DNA TGTGCCAGCAGTAAGACAGGGGCGGGTTACGAGCAGTACTTC. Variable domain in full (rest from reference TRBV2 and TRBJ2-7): EPEVTQTPSHQVTQMGQEVILRCVPISNHLYFYWYRQILGQKVEFLVSFYNNEISEKSEIFDDQFSVERPDGSNFTLKIRSTKLEDSAMYFCASSKTGAGYEQYFGPGTRLTVT.

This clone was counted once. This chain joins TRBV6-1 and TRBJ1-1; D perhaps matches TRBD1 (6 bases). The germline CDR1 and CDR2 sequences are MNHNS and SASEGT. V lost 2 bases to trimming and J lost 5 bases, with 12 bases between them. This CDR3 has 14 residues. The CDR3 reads CASSEIPGVTEAFF. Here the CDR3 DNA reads TGTGCCAGCAGTGAAATCCCAGGGGTGACTGAAGCTTTCTTT.